This TCR beta chain derives from a study of blood T cell repertoires in COVID-19. Study-wide background: PBMCs, B-cell-depleted T cells, or T cells provided the cDNA or gDNA that made up the material.

The CDR3 is 14 residues long. The germline V and J ends were trimmed by 0 bases and 6 bases, with 12 bases remaining between them. Looked up from germline, CDR1 is SGHNT and CDR2 is YYREEE (reference sequence). Enrolled through a virtual design, the participants were between roughly 18 and 90 years of age and came from under 30 US areas. Cohort allocation depended upon clinical history that participants reported. Here immunoSEQ multiplex PCR was the method, and the copy in TCRdb shows in-frame clones only, minus some. This sample has about 210,000 clones, with around 88% found just once. Sequencing was done on a sample of PBMCs or T cells enriched from blood (not recorded which). The receptor was isolated from a woman between 35 and 50 years old with acute COVID-19. This chain connects TRBV5-4 to TRBJ1-2; D gene uncertain. The CDR3 coding sequence is TGTGCCAGCAGCTTGGGACGGGGTTACGATGGCTACACCTTC. Translated: CASSLGRGYDGYTF.